Listed below are T cell receptor beta chains from one sample, sequenced in a study of graft-versus-host responses after intestinal transplantation. Measured with immunoSEQ multiplex PCR; TCRdb has only the in-frame clones, and not every one. The sample carries approximately 130,000 clones, around nine tenths recorded once. These receptors have no identified antigens. The input for sequencing was unstimulated CD4+ T cells sorted from spleen or lymph node cells, taken before intestinal transplant. The source is a human donor who received an intestinal transplant. Each CDR3 is given without its conserved first and last residue. The D gene is left open where the match is weak.

TRBV19	TRBJ1-4	TRBD1	ASSMLATGGEKLF
TRBV14	TRBJ2-7	TRBD2	ASSQDTLLAGGFYEQY
TRBV19	TRBJ1-5	-	ASSIVGTNQPQH
TRBV12-5	TRBJ1-3	-	ASGLPEEGGTSGNTIY
TRBV11-2	TRBJ1-2	TRBD1	ASGTLQGYGYT
TRBV27	TRBJ1-6	TRBD1	ASSLIGRGDSPLH
TRBV7-9	TRBJ1-2	-	ASSARGGHVYGYT
TRBV7-9	TRBJ2-3	TRBD2	ASSFPLAGGLTDTQY
TRBV9	TRBJ1-2	-	ASSAGPRGGYT
TRBV10-3	TRBJ2-3	-	AISGGYSSTDTQY
TRBV6-5	TRBJ1-1	-	ASSGRGNTEAF